This entry lists 5 T cell receptor beta chains sequenced from one sample in a study of T cell responses to AZD1222 COVID-19 vaccine. Method: immunoSEQ multiplex PCR; TCRdb's copy keeps in-frame clones and lacks some. This sample has 95,000 or so clones, with over 75% found just once. Source: peripheral blood, taken on day 0 of AZD1222 vaccination. These receptors were obtained from an adult in good health.

V and J are TRBV30 and TRBJ1-6; 8 bases map to TRBD1. The ends lost 6 bases at V and 10 bases at J; junction bases unmatched: 14. From germline, CDR1 is GTSNPN and CDR2 SVGIG (reference sequence). This CDR3 region has 15 residues. CDR3 region: CACHITGGSRSPLHF. DNA for the CDR3: TGTGCCTGCCATATCACAGGGGGAAGTAGATCACCCCTCCACTTT.

This clone was seen a single time. The CDR3 here is CASIGQGSPNYGYTF. The CDR3 DNA sequence: TGCGCCAGCATCGGACAGGGGTCACCTAACTATGGCTACACCTTC. The V call is TRBV10-2, the J call TRBJ1-2; 9 bases fit TRBD1. The V gene end was trimmed by 7 bases and the J gene end by 0 bases; junction bases not matched to a gene: 6. The germline gives CDR1 WSHSY, CDR2 SAAADI. The CDR3 length is 15 residues.

The rearrangement joins TRBV2 to TRBJ1-1; no clear D gene. Germline lookup yields CDR1 SNHLY and CDR2 FYNNEI. There are 12 residues in the CDR3. V was pared by 8 bases and J by 0 bases, with 7 bases between. CDR3 in amino acids: CASESVNTEAFF. CDR3 sequence (DNA): TGTGCCAGCGAGTCGGTGAACACTGAAGCTTTCTTT.

The chain couples TRBV30 to TRBJ2-3, with D perhaps assigned TRBD1 or TRBD2 (6 bases each). Trimming took off 1 base at V and 2 bases at J, with 16 bases between the two ends. This CDR3 comprises 16 residues. CDR1 and CDR2 (germline): GTSNPN, SVGIG (reference sequence). This CDR3 is CAWSGAYRGPTDTQYF. CDR3 DNA: TGTGCCTGGAGTGGGGCCTACCGGGGGCCCACAGATACGCAGTATTTT.

This clone was counted a single time. V and J are TRBV5-4 and TRBJ1-2, with no clear D. The CDR3 is 13 amino acids. The germline CDR1 and CDR2 sequences are SGHNT and YYREEE (reference sequence). The V end lost 6 bases, the J end lost 8 bases, and 17 bases lay between the germline ends. The DNA of the CDR3 is TGTGCCAGCAACCTGAGGGAGAGTAAGGGCTACACCTTC. Its protein product is CASNLRESKGYTF.